This is a list of T cell receptor beta chains from one sample in a study of PD-1 blockade in classical Hodgkin lymphoma. TCRdb's copy holds only in-frame clones and misses some; the assay was immunoSEQ multiplex PCR. The sample consists of more than 85,000 clones, roughly nine tenths of them appearing once. The sample here was peripheral blood mononuclear cells (PBMCs), taken before the fourth cycle of nivolumab. The receptors were gathered from a human donor with classical Hodgkin lymphoma. The CDR3 runs from the conserved cysteine through the conserved F or W. D genes are given only for firm matches. Size tells how often a clone was seen (once, few, many) or the class of an expanded clone, and some rows leave it out.

j_call clone_size d_call v_call cdr3_aa cdr3_nt
TRBJ2-1 once . TRBV4-1 CASSQATADNEQFF TGCGCCAGCAGCCAAGCAACAGCGGACAATGAGCAGTTCTTC
TRBJ2-5 . . TRBV4-1 CASSQGATGFQETQYF TGCGCCAGCAGCCAAGGGGCTACAGGGTTCCAAGAGACCCAGTACTTC
TRBJ2-7 . TRBD1 TRBV5-4 CASSWGQGAWYEQYF TGTGCCAGCAGCTGGGGGCAGGGGGCCTGGTACGAGCAGTACTTC
TRBJ2-5 . TRBD1 TRBV6-5 CASRRDRRGTQYF TGTGCCAGCAGAAGGGACAGGAGGGGGACCCAGTACTTC
TRBJ1-5 . TRBD1 TRBV19 CASSVRTGVNQPQHF TGTGCCAGTAGTGTTCGGACAGGGGTAAATCAGCCCCAGCATTTT
TRBJ2-7 . TRBD2 TRBV4-1 CASSQSAGAYEQYF TGCGCCAGCAGCCAAAGCGCGGGAGCCTACGAGCAGTACTTC
TRBJ1-2 once . TRBV6-1 CASSEIWTNYGYTF TGTGCCAGCAGTGAAATTTGGACTAACTATGGCTACACCTTC
TRBJ2-1 . . TRBV5-4 CASSPGTDNEQFF TGTGCCAGCAGCCCCGGGACGGACAATGAGCAGTTCTTC
TRBJ2-7 . TRBD1 TRBV18 CASSPLRDRGYEQYF TGTGCCAGCTCACCACTCAGAGACAGGGGCTACGAGCAGTACTTC
TRBJ2-7 . . TRBV5-1 CASSSHLLVGEVSYEQYF TGCGCCAGCAGCTCTCATCTCCTAGTGGGGGAGGTCTCCTACGAGCAGTACTTC
TRBJ2-1 once . TRBV7-9 CASSRVGSANEQFF TGTGCCAGCAGCCGGGTGGGTAGCGCGAATGAGCAGTTCTTC
TRBJ2-2 . . TRBV2 CASRLEGGTNTGELFF TGTGCCAGCAGACTCGAAGGAGGGACGAACACCGGGGAGCTGTTTTTT
TRBJ2-1 once . TRBV2 CANNLVGEQFF TGTGCCAACAATCTAGTCGGTGAGCAGTTCTTC
TRBJ2-3 . TRBD1 TRBV28 CASSFPGQGADTQYF TGTGCCAGCAGTTTTCCCGGACAGGGGGCAGATACGCAGTATTTT
TRBJ2-7 few TRBD1 TRBV10-2 CASSLPTSGTVVHEQYF TGCGCCAGCAGTCTACCCACTTCCGGGACAGTGGTGCACGAGCAGTACTTC
TRBJ2-3 . . TRBV15 CATSRDRKDTQYF TGTGCCACCAGCAGAGATCGCAAAGATACGCAGTATTTT
TRBJ2-2 . . TRBV12-5 CASGLTGELFF TGTGCTAGTGGTCTCACCGGGGAGCTGTTTTTT
TRBJ2-2 . . TRBV27 CASSFRDGVTGELFF TGTGCCAGCAGTTTCCGGGACGGTGTCACCGGGGAGCTGTTTTTT
TRBJ2-5 . . TRBV7-2 CASSLAGVGETQYF TGTGCCAGCAGCTTAGCGGGGGTCGGGGAGACCCAGTACTTC
TRBJ2-5 . TRBD2 TRBV9 CASSPAGGETQYF TGTGCCAGCAGCCCGGCGGGAGGAGAGACCCAGTACTTC
TRBJ1-5 . TRBD1 TRBV19 CASTPGTAHQPQHF TGTGCCAGTACCCCCGGGACAGCTCATCAGCCCCAGCATTTT
TRBJ1-1 . TRBD1 TRBV30 CAWSVPPAPLSTGIYTEAFF TGTGCCTGGAGTGTCCCCCCCGCCCCCTTATCGACAGGGATATACACTGAAGCTTTCTTT
TRBJ1-1 . . TRBV6-5 CASSRRAYEAFF TGTGCCAGCAGTAGGAGGGCGTACGAAGCTTTCTTT
TRBJ2-1 once . TRBV7-9 CASSLGLESYNEQFF TGTGCCAGCAGCTTAGGTCTGGAATCGTACAATGAGCAGTTCTTC
TRBJ2-1 . . TRBV4-2 CASSQDWTPGDEQFF TGTGCCAGCAGCCAAGATTGGACCCCCGGGGATGAGCAGTTCTTC
TRBJ1-4 . . TRBV7-9 CASSLGGHSTNEKLFF TGTGCCAGCAGCTTAGGGGGCCACTCAACTAATGAAAAACTGTTTTTT
TRBJ1-2 . TRBD1 TRBV6-5 CASSYREGANGYTF TGTGCCAGCAGTTACAGAGAGGGGGCGAATGGCTACACCTTC
TRBJ2-7 once . TRBV6-5 CASSRGGAEQYF TGTGCCAGCAGTCGAGGAGGGGCCGAGCAGTACTTC
TRBJ1-2 . . TRBV4-3 CASSNAGPSNYGYTF TGCGCCAGCAGCAACGCAGGGCCATCTAACTATGGCTACACCTTC
TRBJ1-2 . . TRBV7-2 CASSPNGGYGYTF TGTGCCAGCAGCCCCAATGGGGGGTATGGCTACACCTTC
TRBJ2-6 . . TRBV2 CASLRDGLSSGANVLTF TGTGCCAGCCTTCGGGACGGGTTATCCTCTGGGGCCAACGTCCTGACTTTC
TRBJ1-4 . . TRBV4-2 CASSQDRGGPTNEKLFF TGTGCCAGCAGCCAAGATCGGGGGGGCCCAACTAATGAAAAACTGTTTTTT
TRBJ1-4 . TRBD1 TRBV28 CASSWTGSGKEKLFF TGTGCCAGCAGTTGGACAGGGTCGGGGAAAGAAAAACTGTTTTTT
TRBJ1-2 . . TRBV2 CASTWDNYGYTF TGTGCCAGCACCTGGGACAACTATGGCTACACCTTC
TRBJ1-2 . . TRBV4-1 CASSQDGRNYGYTF TGCGCCAGCAGCCAAGATGGCAGGAACTATGGCTACACCTTC
TRBJ2-1 . TRBD2 TRBV10-3 CAISAGGAGGSNEQFF TGTGCCATCAGTGCGGGGGGAGCGGGAGGAAGCAATGAGCAGTTCTTC